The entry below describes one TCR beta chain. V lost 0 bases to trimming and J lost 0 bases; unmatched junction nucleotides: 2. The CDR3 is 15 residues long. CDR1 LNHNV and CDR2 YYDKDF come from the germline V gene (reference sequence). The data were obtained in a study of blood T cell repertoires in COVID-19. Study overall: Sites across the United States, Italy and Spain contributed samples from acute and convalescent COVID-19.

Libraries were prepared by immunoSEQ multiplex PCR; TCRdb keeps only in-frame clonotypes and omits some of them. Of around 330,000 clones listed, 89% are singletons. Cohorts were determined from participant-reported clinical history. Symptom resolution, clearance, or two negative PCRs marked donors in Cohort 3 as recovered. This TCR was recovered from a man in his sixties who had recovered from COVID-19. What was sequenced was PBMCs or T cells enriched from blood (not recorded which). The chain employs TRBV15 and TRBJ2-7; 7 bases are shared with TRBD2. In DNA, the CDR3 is TGTGCCACCAGCAGAGATGGCGGGGGCTCCTACGAGCAGTACTTC. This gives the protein CATSRDGGGSYEQYF.